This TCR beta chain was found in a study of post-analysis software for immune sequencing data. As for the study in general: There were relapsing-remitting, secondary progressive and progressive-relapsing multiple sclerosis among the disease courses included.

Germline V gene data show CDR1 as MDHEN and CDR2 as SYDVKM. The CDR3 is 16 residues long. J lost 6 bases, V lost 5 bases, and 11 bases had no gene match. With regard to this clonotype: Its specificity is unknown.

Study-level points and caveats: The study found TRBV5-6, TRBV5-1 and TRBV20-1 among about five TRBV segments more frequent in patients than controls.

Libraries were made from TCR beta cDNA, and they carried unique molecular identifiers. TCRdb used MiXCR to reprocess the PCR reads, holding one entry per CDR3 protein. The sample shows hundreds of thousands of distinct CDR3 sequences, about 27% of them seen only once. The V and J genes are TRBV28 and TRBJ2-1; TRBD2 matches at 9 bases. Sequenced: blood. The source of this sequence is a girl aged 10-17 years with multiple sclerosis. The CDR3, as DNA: TGTGCCAGCAGTCCCTTGGGAGCGGGAGGCGGCAATGAGCAGTTCTTC. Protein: CASSPLGAGGGNEQFF.